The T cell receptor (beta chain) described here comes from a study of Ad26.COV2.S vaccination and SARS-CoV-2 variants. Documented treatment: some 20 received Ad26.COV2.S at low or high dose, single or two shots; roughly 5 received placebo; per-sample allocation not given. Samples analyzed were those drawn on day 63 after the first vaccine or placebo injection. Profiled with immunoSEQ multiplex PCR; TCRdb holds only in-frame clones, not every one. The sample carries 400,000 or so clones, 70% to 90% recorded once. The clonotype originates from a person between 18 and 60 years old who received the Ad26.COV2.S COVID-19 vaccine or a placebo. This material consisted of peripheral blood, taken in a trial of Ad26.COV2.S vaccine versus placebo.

The CDR3 region has the DNA TGCGCCAGCAGCGGGGGACAGTTAGCAACTAATGAAAAACTGTTTTTT. This translates into CASSGGQLATNEKLFF. V and J are TRBV5-1 and TRBJ1-4; 7 bases align to TRBD1. The CDR3 is made up of 16 amino acids. The trim removed 4 bases at V and 0 bases at J, leaving 6 bases unmatched. CDR1 SGHRS and CDR2 YFSETQ come from the germline V gene.